This T cell receptor beta chain was captured in a study of cytomegalovirus exposure and HLA in healthy donors. Sequenced by immunoSEQ multiplex PCR; TCRdb stores in-frame clones only, minus some. The table includes 150,000 or so clones, about 89% detected once. Trimming removed 6 bases from V and 3 bases from J, with 9 bases in between. The CDR3 consists of 12 residues. Germline values: CDR1 SGHTA, CDR2 FQGNSA. The sequencing sample was made of PBMCs. This sequence originates from a man aged 18 to 29 in good health and CMV-seropositive. This sequence joins TRBV7-2 and TRBJ2-7; tentatively, D is TRBD1 (6 bases). The CDR3 region has the DNA TGTGCCAGCAGACGGACAGACTACGAGCAGTACTTC. Residues: CASRRTDYEQYF.